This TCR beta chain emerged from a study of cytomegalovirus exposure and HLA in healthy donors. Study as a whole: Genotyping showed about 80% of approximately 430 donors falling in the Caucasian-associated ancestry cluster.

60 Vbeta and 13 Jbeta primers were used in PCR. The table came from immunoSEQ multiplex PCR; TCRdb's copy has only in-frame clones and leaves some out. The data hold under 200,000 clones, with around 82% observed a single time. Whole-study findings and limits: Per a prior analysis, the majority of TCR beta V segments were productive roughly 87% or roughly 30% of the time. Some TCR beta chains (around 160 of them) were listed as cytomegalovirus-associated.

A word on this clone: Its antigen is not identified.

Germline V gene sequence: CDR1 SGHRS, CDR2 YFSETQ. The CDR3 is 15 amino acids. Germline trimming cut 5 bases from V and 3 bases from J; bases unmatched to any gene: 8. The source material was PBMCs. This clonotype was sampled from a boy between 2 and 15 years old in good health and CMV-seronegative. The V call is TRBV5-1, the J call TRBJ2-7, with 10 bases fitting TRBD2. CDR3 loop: CASRGWLAGGYEQYF. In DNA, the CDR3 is TGCGCCAGCAGAGGGTGGTTAGCGGGAGGCTACGAGCAGTACTTC.